Listed below are T cell receptor beta chains from one sample, sequenced in a study of beta chain features in type 1 diabetes. Libraries were prepared by immunoSEQ multiplex PCR; TCRdb keeps only in-frame clonotypes and omits some of them. The profile shows about 260,000 clones, under 70% of them singletons. Material: naive CD4+ T cells from blood. Source of these receptors: a man aged 30 to 45 in good health. Each CDR3 is given without its conserved first and last residue. Some rows have no size entry. The others give once, few or many, or a class for an expanded clone.

size | V | length | CDR3
. | TRBV5-1 | 9 | ASSLDNEQF
. | TRBV5-1 | 12 | ASSPSTDTGELF
. | TRBV5-4 | 16 | ASSLGGGLAGVSETQY
. | TRBV18 | 14 | ASSPSPSGLGNEQF
. | TRBV7-9 | 15 | ASSLDRLTGVGETQY
. | TRBV7-2 | 11 | ASTLEIPDTQY
. | TRBV7-2 | 12 | ASSLVSRSYEQY
. | TRBV14 | 13 | ASSPKSGLSYEQY
. | TRBV5-1 | 11 | ASSLEGGYEQY
. | TRBV10-3 | 12 | AISERTRQETQY
. | TRBV30 | 12 | AWSGFQGNTEAF
. | TRBV29-1 | 10 | SGDGGNTEAF
. | TRBV2 | 11 | ASSFGQRPKQY
. | TRBV15 | 12 | ATSRQDGNNEQF
few | TRBV14 | 12 | ASSQVGSTGELF
. | TRBV19 | 12 | ASSTDYGTGELF
. | TRBV5-4 | 9 | ASRRSYEQY
. | TRBV7-9 | 14 | ASSLMAVARTGELF
. | TRBV28 | 9 | ASSSRYEQY
. | TRBV13 | 13 | ASSHSKGRYYEQY
. | TRBV28 | 13 | ASRGNTGNTGELF
. | TRBV4-2 | 14 | ASSQVPSGGQETQY
. | TRBV30 | 9 | AWSPADEQF
. | TRBV30 | 11 | AWGTGINTEAF
. | TRBV30 | 9 | AWTENYGYT
. | TRBV7-9 | 13 | ASSLGQGSRYEQY
. | TRBV7-2 | 15 | ASSLGLAGGQGDTQY
. | TRBV30 | 13 | AWTGTGAPNQPQH